Listed here are 28 T cell receptor beta chains from one sample, sequenced in a study of T-cell memory formation after mild COVID-19. Each CDR3 protein gets one entry after TCRdb re-called the 5' RACE reads with MiXCR. The table includes under 450,000 distinct CDR3 sequences, approximately 15% detected once. Sequencing input: PBMCs or a T cell subset sorted from them (not recorded which). These receptors were taken from a man aged 18 to 30 who had mild COVID-19 (a few samples of this study predate the infection). Cell type and time point are not known.

This clonotype was counted a few times. This chain links TRBV14 with TRBJ2-7; maybe TRBD2 (7 bases). The CDR3 sequence is 18 residues long. Germline V gene lookup returns CDR1 SGHDN and CDR2 FVKESK. V was trimmed by 3 bases and J by 6 bases, leaving 27 bases between them. The CDR3 sequence: CASSHGGRRGTGYSEQYF. The CDR3 bases are TGTGCCAGCAGCCACGGGGGGCGACGCGGGACGGGATACTCCGAGCAGTACTTC.

This clonotype was seen many times. The chain couples TRBV12-3 or TRBV12-4 to TRBJ2-2; D call uncertain. Trimming removed 3 bases from V and 4 bases from J, with 6 bases in between. The CDR3 is 13 residues long. The CDR3 DNA sequence: TGTGCCAGCAGTTTGAGGTCCACCGGGGAGCTGTTTTTT. It translates to CASSLRSTGELFF.

The chain carries TRBV18 and TRBJ2-1; D is uncertain. CDR1 and CDR2 from the germline V gene are KGHSH and LQKENI. V lost 2 bases and J lost 0, with 17 bases in between. CDR3 size: 18 residues. CDR3 DNA: TGTGCCAGCTCACCATCTTACCCATATAAAAGCTCCTACAATGAGCAGTTCTTC. This codes for CASSPSYPYKSSYNEQFF.

The rearrangement uses TRBV10-3 and TRBJ2-1, with TRBD1 matching over 7 bases. The CDR3 runs 15 residues. The V gene's germline CDR1 is ENHRY and CDR2 SYGVKD. V was clipped by 4 bases and J by 1 base; unmatched bases: 4. CDR3: CAISGPGQSYNEQFF. In nucleotides, the CDR3 is TGTGCCATCAGTGGGCCGGGACAGTCCTACAATGAGCAGTTCTTC.

This clonotype was recorded a few times. This chain joins TRBV14 and TRBJ2-1; 7 nucleotides align to TRBD2. J was trimmed by 3 bases and V by 8 bases; bases with no gene match: 7. CDR3 length equals 14 residues. Germline V gene lookup returns CDR1 SGHDN and CDR2 FVKESK. Here the CDR3 DNA reads TGTGCCAGCGCGCGGCGGGGGATCTACAATGAGCAGTTCTTC. It translates to CASARRGIYNEQFF.

This clonotype was recorded many times. The genes are TRBV5-1 and TRBJ2-7; no clear D gene. Per germline, CDR1 SGHRS and CDR2 YFSETQ. CDR3 length: 13 amino acids. Trimming shortened V by 4 bases and J by 6 bases, and 14 bases separated the two germline ends. CDR3 region: CASSEPDASEQYF. The DNA of the CDR3 is TGCGCCAGCAGCGAACCAGACGCTAGCGAGCAGTACTTC.

The chain combines TRBV4-2 with TRBJ2-3; 11 positions agree with TRBD2. The length of the CDR3 is 16 residues. CDR1 is LGHNA, CDR2 YNFKEQ, per germline. V shed 4 bases and J 1 base; nucleotides not matched to a gene: 4. The CDR3 sequence is CASSPPTSGGTDTQYF. Here the CDR3 DNA reads TGTGCCAGCAGCCCCCCGACTAGCGGGGGCACAGATACGCAGTATTTT.

The chain carries TRBV5-1 and TRBJ1-1; 8 bases map to TRBD1. Losses at the gene ends were 4 bases for V and 2 bases for J; bases not matched to a gene: 7. CDR3 length: 15 residues. In germline, CDR1 is SGHRS, CDR2 YFSETQ. The CDR3 loop is CASSPMTGANTEAFF. The CDR3 DNA reads TGCGCCAGCAGCCCGATGACAGGGGCCAACACTGAAGCTTTCTTT.

The genes are TRBV5-1 and TRBJ2-6, with no clear D. The CDR3 loop spans 15 amino acids. CDR1 is SGHRS and CDR2 is YFSETQ in the germline V gene. V was trimmed by 0 bases and J by 0 bases, leaving 4 bases between them. The CDR3: CASSLGISGANVLTF. The CDR3 region has the DNA TGCGCCAGCAGCTTGGGAATCTCTGGGGCCAACGTCCTGACTTTC.

This sequence joins TRBV29-1 and TRBJ1-1; D unresolved. From germline, CDR1 is SQVTM and CDR2 ANQGSEA. V lost 6 bases and J lost 0, with 11 bases in between. The CDR3 loop spans 13 amino acids. CDR3 in amino acids: CSVDGGMNTEAFF. The CDR3 bases are TGCAGCGTGGATGGTGGCATGAACACTGAAGCTTTCTTT.

The chain couples TRBV6-5 to TRBJ1-1; D uncertain. V lost 7 bases and J 10 bases, leaving 13 bases between the germline ends. The germline V gene encodes CDR1 MNHEY and CDR2 SVGAGI. The CDR3 loop spans 11 amino acids. This chain's CDR3 is CASNVGAVAFF. For the CDR3, the DNA is TGTGCCAGCAACGTAGGAGCGGTAGCTTTCTTT.

V gene TRBV12-3 or TRBV12-4 combines with J gene TRBJ1-1; D is uncertain. Trimming took off 7 bases at V and 8 bases at J, with 11 bases between the two ends. The CDR3 is 11 residues long. CDR3 sequence (DNA): TGTGCCAGCACCTTGGGCGGAGAAGCTTTCTTT. Translated: CASTLGGEAFF.

This clonotype was seen a few times. The rearrangement joins TRBV9 to TRBJ1-1; no definite D call. Per germline, CDR1 SGDLS and CDR2 YYNGEE. The CDR3 has 15 residues. The V end was cut by 0 bases, the J end by 4 bases, with 13 bases between. The CDR3 sequence is CASSVEGRVGTEAFF. DNA of the CDR3: TGTGCCAGCAGCGTAGAAGGTAGGGTGGGCACTGAAGCTTTCTTT.

The chain recombines TRBV6-5 with TRBJ1-4; 9 bases agree with TRBD1. Germline assignment: CDR1 MNHEY and CDR2 SVGAGI. J gave up 8 bases and V 6 bases, and 10 bases lay outside the gene matches. This CDR3 spans 15 amino acids. The CDR3 spells CASSRAGTGREKLFF. CDR3 coding DNA: TGTGCCAGCAGCAGAGCCGGGACAGGGAGGGAAAAACTGTTTTTT.

The chain has TRBV6-5 and TRBJ1-1, with D possibly matching TRBD1 (6 bases). The ends were cut back, 8 bases at V and 5 bases at J, with 12 bases in the middle. Germline CDR1 and CDR2: MNHEY and SVGAGI. The CDR3 sequence is 12 residues long. The CDR3 here is CASQAGATEAFF. The DNA for the CDR3 is TGTGCCAGCCAGGCGGGGGCTACTGAAGCTTTCTTT.

V is TRBV6-5 and J is TRBJ1-5, with 7 bases lining up with TRBD1. The CDR3 loop spans 13 amino acids. CDR1 and CDR2 from the germline V gene are MNHEY and SVGAGI. J lost 7 bases, V lost 7 bases, and 7 bases had no gene match. The CDR3 reads CASKRGQFQPQHF. For the CDR3, the DNA is TGTGCCAGCAAAAGGGGACAGTTCCAGCCCCAGCATTTT.

In its sample, this clonotype was seen a few times. The chain recombines TRBV28 with TRBJ2-7, with 9 nucleotides matching TRBD1. Germline CDR1 MDHEN, CDR2 SYDVKM. The CDR3 runs to 17 residues. Germline trimming cut 5 bases from V and 1 base from J; bases unmatched to any gene: 12. CDR3 DNA: TGTGCCAGCAGTACCAAGCTCCGGGACAGGGCTTCCTACGAGCAGTACGTC. It yields the protein CASSTKLRDRASYEQYV.

This clonotype was seen repeatedly, ten times or more. CDR3 nucleotide sequence: TGTGCCAGCAGCTTGCTCCTGAACACCGGGGAGCTGTTTTTT. Protein product: CASSLLLNTGELFF. The rearrangement uses TRBV7-9 and TRBJ2-2; no definite D call. V was clipped by 3 bases and J by 1 base, with 6 bases between them. There are 14 residues in the CDR3. Germline assignment: CDR1 SEHNR and CDR2 FQNEAQ (reference sequence).

This chain uses TRBV27 with TRBJ2-3; D not resolved. This CDR3 comprises 13 residues. Deletions cut 8 bases from V and 4 bases from J, with 13 bases between. Germline V gene data show CDR1 as MNHEY and CDR2 as SMNVEV (reference sequence). Here the CDR3 DNA reads TGTGCCAGCGGCTCCGCCCTCTCAGATACGCAGTATTTT. Amino acids: CASGSALSDTQYF.

This clonotype has only a few counts. The chain has TRBV5-1 and TRBJ1-5; D is perhaps TRBD1 (5 bases). CDR1 and CDR2 from the germline V gene are SGHRS and YFSETQ. The CDR3 is 14 amino acids. V was clipped by 1 base and J by 7 bases, with 12 bases between them. The CDR3 region has the DNA TGCGCCAGCAGCTTGCTACCGGGGGGGCAGCCCCAGCATTTT. Its protein product is CASSLLPGGQPQHF.

This clonotype occurred a few times. This chain joins TRBV10-3 and TRBJ2-2; 7 bases align to TRBD1. V shed 6 bases and J 5 bases; nucleotides not matched to a gene: 3. CDR1 is ENHRY, CDR2 SYGVKD, per germline. The CDR3 runs 13 residues. The CDR3 loop is CAIRETGTGELFF. The CDR3 region has the DNA TGTGCCATCAGAGAGACAGGGACCGGGGAGCTGTTTTTT.

This chain connects TRBV5-5 to TRBJ2-3; D is possibly TRBD2 (6 bases). This CDR3 has 17 amino acids. V was cut by 0 bases and J by 2 bases, with 16 bases left in between. Germline CDR1 and CDR2: SGHKS and YYEKEE (reference sequence). CDR3 nucleotide sequence: TGTGCCAGCAGCTTGGTTCCGCGGGGCCTACTCACAGATACGCAGTATTTT. As protein: CASSLVPRGLLTDTQYF. Using reference TRBV5-5 and TRBJ2-3 for the parts outside the CDR3, the full variable domain is DAGVTQSPTHLIKTRGQQVTLRCSPISGHKSVSWYQQVLGQGPQFIFQYYEKEERGRGNFPDRFSARQFPNYSSELNVNALLLGDSALYLCASSLVPRGLLTDTQYFGPGTRLTVL.

In this sample, this clonotype turned up a few times. V and J are TRBV29-1 and TRBJ2-5; D unclear. The CDR3 contains 11 residues. Between the trimmed V and J ends, which lost 7 bases and 5 bases, there was a span of 11 bases. CDR1 is SQVTM, CDR2 ANQGSEA, per germline. CDR3 residues: CSGGSWETQYF. As DNA, the CDR3 is TGCAGCGGCGGTAGCTGGGAGACCCAGTACTTC.

V and J are TRBV5-1 and TRBJ2-1; 13 nucleotides align to TRBD2. The CDR3 loop spans 17 amino acids. CDR1 and CDR2 (germline): SGHRS, YFSETQ. Trimming cost V 4 bases and J 2 bases; bases outside gene matches: 6. CDR3 bases: TGCGCCAGCAGCCGGGGGACTAGCGGGGTCCCCTACAATGAGCAGTTCTTC. Amino acid sequence: CASSRGTSGVPYNEQFF.

This clonotype was counted a few times. J is TRBJ2-2 and V is TRBV2, with 11 bases fitting TRBD2. The CDR3 has 16 amino acids. After removal of 11 bases from V and 6 bases from J, the junction contained 14 bases not matched to a gene. Per germline, CDR1 SNHLY and CDR2 FYNNEI. CDR3 nucleotides: TGTGCCGGGAGGGCTAGCGGGGGGACCGCCCCCGGGGAGCTGTTTTTT. It yields the protein CAGRASGGTAPGELFF.

This clonotype turned up a few times. The chain links TRBV6-5 to TRBJ2-7; weak D call: TRBD1 (5 bases). The V end lost 6 bases, the J end lost 11 bases, and 23 bases lay between the germline ends. This CDR3 contains 14 residues. Germline V gene sequence: CDR1 MNHEY, CDR2 SVGAGI. In DNA form, the CDR3 reads TGTGCCAGCAGGGCGATCGATCAGGGTTCCAAGGAGTACTTC. Translating gives CASRAIDQGSKEYF.

This clonotype was detected a few times. The J gene is TRBJ2-3, the V gene TRBV10-3; TRBD2 matches at 7 bases. CDR3 length: 16 residues. Per germline, CDR1 ENHRY and CDR2 SYGVKD. The V and J ends lost 6 bases and 0 bases, in that order; junction bases with no gene match: 9. The DNA of the CDR3 is TGTGCCATCAGCCCGTCGGGGCGGGGGAGCACAGATACGCAGTATTTT. Translation gives CAISPSGRGSTDTQYF.

This clonotype was found a few times. The rearrangement uses TRBV5-1 and TRBJ1-5, with no clear D. Trimming stripped 4 bases from V and 2 bases from J, with 10 bases between. This CDR3 is built from 14 residues. Germline V gives CDR1 SGHRS, CDR2 YFSETQ. CDR3 DNA sequence: TGCGCCAGCAGCCCCGGGTTGGGCAATCAGCCCCAGCATTTT. This sequence encodes CASSPGLGNQPQHF.